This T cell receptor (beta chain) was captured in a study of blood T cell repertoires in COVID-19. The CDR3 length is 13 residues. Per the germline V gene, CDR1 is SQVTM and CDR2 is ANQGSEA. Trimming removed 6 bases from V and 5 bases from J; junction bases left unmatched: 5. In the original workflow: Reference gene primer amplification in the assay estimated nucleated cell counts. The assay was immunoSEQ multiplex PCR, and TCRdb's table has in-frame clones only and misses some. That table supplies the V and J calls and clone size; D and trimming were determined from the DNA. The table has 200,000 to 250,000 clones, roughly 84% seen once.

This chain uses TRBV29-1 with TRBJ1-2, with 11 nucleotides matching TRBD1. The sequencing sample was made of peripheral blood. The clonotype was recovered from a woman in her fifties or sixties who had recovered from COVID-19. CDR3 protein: CSVRTGGQYGYTF. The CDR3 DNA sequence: TGCAGCGTAAGGACAGGGGGCCAATATGGCTACACCTTC.